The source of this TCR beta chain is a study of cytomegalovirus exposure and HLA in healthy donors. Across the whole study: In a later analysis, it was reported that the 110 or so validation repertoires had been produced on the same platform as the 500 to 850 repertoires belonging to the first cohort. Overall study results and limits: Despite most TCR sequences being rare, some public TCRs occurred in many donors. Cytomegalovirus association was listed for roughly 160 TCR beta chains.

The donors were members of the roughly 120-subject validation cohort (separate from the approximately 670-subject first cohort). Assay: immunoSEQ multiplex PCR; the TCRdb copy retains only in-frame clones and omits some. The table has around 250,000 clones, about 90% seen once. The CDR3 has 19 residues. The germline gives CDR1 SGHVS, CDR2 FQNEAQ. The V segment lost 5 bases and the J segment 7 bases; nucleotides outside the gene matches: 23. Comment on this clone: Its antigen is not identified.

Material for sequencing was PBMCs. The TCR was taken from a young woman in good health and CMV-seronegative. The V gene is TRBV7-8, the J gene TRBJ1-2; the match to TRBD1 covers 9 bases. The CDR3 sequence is CASSPRTLVLMGDRAGYTF. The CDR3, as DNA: TGTGCCAGCAGCCCTCGGACGTTAGTACTCATGGGGGACAGGGCTGGCTACACCTTC.